There are a few counts of the clone carrying this TCR beta chain. Unique molecular identifiers were used to barcode this TCRbeta library. TCRdb redid the calling of the PCR reads with MiXCR, one entry per CDR3 protein. The sample has a few hundred thousand distinct CDR3 sequences, about 8.8% seen once; the top ten hold less than 6%. V shed 5 bases and J 0 bases; nucleotides not matched to a gene: 8. Germline loops: CDR1 MDHEN, CDR2 SYDVKM. This CDR3 contains 18 residues. This specimen belongs to a study of T-cell reconstitution after alpha-beta-depleted transplantation in children. Source: PBMCs from the stem cell graft donor, taken from the stem cell graft. This sequence joins TRBV28 and TRBJ1-6, with 9 positions matching TRBD1. The receptor's source is a human donor who donated a stem cell graft to a child with SCID. This CDR3 reads CASSALGTGSSYNSPLHF. CDR3 DNA sequence: TGTGCCAGCAGTGCCCTCGGGACAGGGAGCTCCTATAATTCACCCCTCCACTTT.